The entry below describes one T cell receptor beta chain. The antigen is not known. The entry originates in a study of T cell responses to AZD1222 COVID-19 vaccine. Study-level points and caveats: Spike-specific TCR repertoires showed rising breadth and depth after two AZD1222 doses.

The data were produced by immunoSEQ multiplex PCR, yet TCRdb's version contains in-frame clones alone and is incomplete. Seen here are about 150,000 clones, about nine tenths observed once, and the top ten hold 5.1%. V lost 0 bases to trimming and J lost 11 bases, with 10 bases between them. The CDR3 sequence is 12 residues long. In germline, CDR1 is LGHDT, CDR2 YNNKEL (reference sequence). The chain couples TRBV3-1 (or the pseudogene TRBV3-2) to TRBJ1-1, with D unclear. The sequences come from peripheral blood, collected on day 0 of AZD1222 vaccination. The clonotype comes from an adult in good health. CDR3 sequence: CASSQDLRVAFF. The CDR3 bases are TGTGCCAGCAGCCAAGATCTGAGGGTGGCTTTCTTT.